The present TCR beta chain was sequenced within a study of T-cell memory formation after mild COVID-19. MiXCR, run by TCRdb on the 5' RACE reads, gives a single entry per CDR3 protein. The data contain 140,000 or so distinct CDR3 sequences, 13% to 15% of them seen just once; the ten biggest clones take up under 30%. V was clipped by 0 bases and J by 7 bases, with 7 bases between them. This CDR3 is built from 13 residues. CDR1 SGHVS and CDR2 FNYEAQ come from the germline V gene. The chain links TRBV7-6 to TRBJ1-5; maybe TRBD1 (6 bases). Sequencing used PBMCs or a T cell subset sorted from them (not recorded which). This TCR derives from an adult woman who had mild COVID-19 (a few samples of this study predate the infection). Cell type and time point are not known. CDR3 protein: CASSLAQGQPQHF. In DNA, the CDR3 is TGTGCCAGCAGCTTAGCGCAGGGGCAGCCCCAGCATTTT. The variable domain in full, completed from reference TRBV7-6 and TRBJ1-5, reads GAGVSQSPRYKVTKRGQDVALRCDPISGHVSLYWYRQALGQGPEFLTYFNYEAQQDKSGLPNDRFSAERPEGSISTLTIQRTEQRDSAMYRCASSLAQGQPQHFGDGTRLSIL.